The 26 T cell receptor beta chains in this list originate from one sample, sequenced in a study of memory CD8 T cells in hepatitis C reinfection. Noted time point: late/post reinfection, 12 to 24 weeks after detection. TCR sequencing was done directly ex vivo on sorted cells, without expansion in vitro. The method was immunoSEQ multiplex PCR; TCRdb's version includes in-frame clones alone and lacks a portion of them. The sample holds some 46,000 clones, roughly 89% seen once. The source material was naive CD8+ T cells sorted from blood. The receptors were gathered from a man between 18 and 35 years old with hepatitis C virus infection.

The chain is built from TRBV4-1 and TRBJ1-5; D possibly corresponds to TRBD1 (5 bases). CDR1 and CDR2 from the germline V gene are MGHRA and YSYEKL. V was clipped by 0 bases and J by 7 bases, with 7 bases between them. The CDR3 consists of 13 residues. CDR3 DNA: TGCGCCAGCAGCCAAGACCCAGGGCAGCCCCAGCATTTT. It translates to CASSQDPGQPQHF.

In this sample, this clone turned up once. This chain uses TRBV5-1 with TRBJ1-2; 8 bases agree with TRBD1. After removal of 2 bases from V and 5 bases from J, the junction contained 5 bases not matched to a gene. The V gene's germline CDR1 is SGHRS and CDR2 YFSETQ. The CDR3 sequence is 14 residues long. The chain's CDR3 is CASSFPGQAYGYTF. For the CDR3, the DNA is TGCGCCAGCAGCTTCCCGGGACAGGCTTATGGCTACACCTTC.

The rearrangement joins TRBV9 to TRBJ1-1, with 8 positions matching TRBD1. The J segment lost 5 bases and the V segment lost 3 bases, leaving 3 bases of the junction unmatched. Germline-derived CDR1 and CDR2 are SGDLS and YYNGEE. The CDR3 loop spans 13 amino acids. As DNA, the CDR3 is TGTGCCAGCAGCGAGGGACAGGTAACTGAAGCTTTCTTT. Amino acid sequence: CASSEGQVTEAFF.

This clone was seen only once. This rearrangement joins TRBV29-1 to TRBJ2-3; 9 nucleotides line up with TRBD2. Germline CDR1 is SQVTM and CDR2 is ANQGSEA. J was trimmed by 7 bases and V by 8 bases; bases with no gene match: 13. The CDR3 length is 14 residues. This CDR3 is CSLYLAGPVNTQYF. The CDR3 region has the DNA TGCAGCCTATACCTAGCGGGACCAGTGAATACGCAGTATTTT.

CDR3 DNA: TGTGCTAGTGGTTTGGGCGGAACTGGAAACACCATATATTTT. Translation: CASGLGGTGNTIYF. This rearrangement joins TRBV12-5 to TRBJ1-3; D is unclear. The CDR3 is 14 amino acids. V lost 1 base and J lost 2, with 6 bases in between. Germline assignment: CDR1 LGHNT and CDR2 FRNRAP.

The chain couples TRBV27 to TRBJ1-1, with D maybe TRBD1 (5 bases). The CDR3 contains 14 residues. Trimming left V 4 bases short and J 1 base short, with 10 bases between. The germline CDR1 and CDR2 sequences are MNHEY and SMNVEV (reference sequence). CDR3 DNA sequence: TGTGCCAGCAGTTCGACGGGGGGGAACACTGAAGCTTTCTTT. It yields the protein CASSSTGGNTEAFF.

This chain uses TRBV11-2 with TRBJ2-1; 12 bases are a match to TRBD2. This CDR3 has 14 amino acids. V lost 5 bases, J lost 12 bases, and 8 bases stayed unmatched. Germline CDR1 reads SGHAT; CDR2 reads FQNNGV. Here the CDR3 DNA reads TGTGCCAGCAGCAGGGCTAGCGGGGGGGCCTGGCAGTTCTTC. Translation: CASSRASGGAWQFF.

The rearrangement uses TRBV2 and TRBJ2-7; 10 bases fit TRBD1. CDR1 and CDR2 from the germline V gene are SNHLY and FYNNEI. After removal of 4 bases from V and 5 bases from J, the junction contained 5 bases not matched to a gene. The CDR3 loop spans 14 amino acids. The CDR3 DNA is TGTGCCAGCAGTGTAGACAGGGGGCCCAACGAGCAGTACTTC. Translating it yields CASSVDRGPNEQYF.

The chain joins TRBV30 to TRBJ1-3; 7 bases line up with TRBD1. The CDR3 sequence is 18 residues long. The junction had 13 bases not matched to a gene; V was cut back by 2 bases and J by 0 bases. From germline, CDR1 is GTSNPN and CDR2 SVGIG (reference sequence). CDR3 in DNA: TGTGCCTGGAGTCTGGCGGGACAGATATTAATCTCTGGAAACACCATATATTTT. It yields the protein CAWSLAGQILISGNTIYF.

This rearrangement joins TRBV6-5 to TRBJ2-2; weak D call: TRBD2 (6 bases). V shed 0 bases and J shed 4 bases, with 6 bases lying between them. The CDR3 has 14 amino acids. The germline V gene has CDR1 MNHEY and CDR2 SVGAGI. CDR3 sequence: CASSYSRGTGELFF. CDR3 sequence (DNA): TGTGCCAGCAGTTACTCGCGGGGCACCGGGGAGCTGTTTTTT.

The table lists this clone with a few counts. The chain has TRBV4-1 and TRBJ1-1; the D gene is possibly TRBD1 (6 bases). Germline values: CDR1 MGHRA, CDR2 YSYEKL. This CDR3 spans 14 amino acids. Deletions cut 5 bases from V and 3 bases from J, with 13 bases between. CDR3 DNA sequence: TGCGCCAGCAGCAACAGGGAGCTCGACACTGAAGCTTTCTTT. Its translation is CASSNRELDTEAFF.

The chain links TRBV4-1 to TRBJ2-1; 11 bases agree with TRBD2. The V segment lost 5 bases and the J segment 11 bases; nucleotides outside the gene matches: 11. The V gene's germline CDR1 is MGHRA and CDR2 YSYEKL. This CDR3 is built from 15 residues. The CDR3 loop is CASSLSTSGSDKQFF. The CDR3 region has the DNA TGCGCCAGCAGCTTATCCACTAGCGGGAGTGATAAGCAGTTCTTC.

The V gene is TRBV6-6, the J gene TRBJ1-5; D remains unclear. The CDR3 length is 13 residues. Germline values: CDR1 MNHNY, CDR2 SVGAGI (reference sequence). The germline V and J ends were trimmed by 0 bases and 6 bases, with 6 bases remaining between them. The CDR3 DNA reads TGTGCCAGCAGTTACTCGGCCAGTCAGCCCCAGCATTTT. It encodes CASSYSASQPQHF.

DNA of the CDR3: TGTGCCAGCAGTTTACCGGGACTAGCGGGAGGGCCCTCCTACAATGAGCAGTTCTTC. Its protein product is CASSLPGLAGGPSYNEQFF. The chain joins TRBV28 to TRBJ2-1, with TRBD2 matching 16 bases. Germline CDR1 MDHEN, CDR2 SYDVKM. The CDR3 is 19 residues long. Trimming removed 2 bases from V and 0 bases from J; junction bases left unmatched: 4.

The chain carries TRBV6-5 and TRBJ2-1; 10 nucleotides match TRBD2. This CDR3 has 14 residues. V shed 6 bases, J shed 4 bases, and the junction held 3 bases outside the gene matches. The germline gives CDR1 MNHEY, CDR2 SVGAGI. The CDR3 region is CASRSGGAYNEQFF. The CDR3 nucleotides are TGTGCCAGCAGGAGCGGGGGGGCTTACAATGAGCAGTTCTTC.

The chain employs TRBV7-9 and TRBJ2-3; 7 nucleotides match TRBD1. The CDR3 is made up of 15 amino acids. Germline V gene sequence: CDR1 SEHNR, CDR2 FQNEAQ (reference sequence). Trimming at V came to 4 bases and at J to 7 bases, leaving 11 bases not matched to a gene. CDR3 sequence: CASSSRTGRWNTQYF. The CDR3 DNA sequence: TGTGCCAGCAGCTCCAGGACAGGAAGATGGAATACGCAGTATTTT.

V is TRBV5-5 and J is TRBJ2-7, with TRBD2 as a possible D gene (5 bases). Trimming removed 0 bases at V and 3 bases at J, with 13 bases between. CDR3 length: 15 residues. Germline CDR1 reads SGHKS; CDR2 reads YYEKEE (reference sequence). Written as DNA, the CDR3 is TGTGCCAGCAGCTTGGCGACGGGGTCTAGCTACGAGCAGTACTTC. Translated, it gives CASSLATGSSYEQYF. Full variable domain (rest looked up from reference TRBV5-5 and TRBJ2-7): DAGVTQSPTHLIKTRGQQVTLRCSPISGHKSVSWYQQVLGQGPQFIFQYYEKEERGRGNFPDRFSARQFPNYSSELNVNALLLGDSALYLCASSLATGSSYEQYFGPGTRLTVT.

The gene calls are TRBV2 and TRBJ2-1; 10 nucleotides line up with TRBD2. The CDR3 is 16 residues long. Germline V gives CDR1 SNHLY, CDR2 FYNNEI. The trim removed 2 bases at V and 8 bases at J, leaving 9 bases unmatched. The CDR3 spells CASSELAGAPLHEQFF. CDR3 coding DNA: TGTGCCAGCAGTGAACTAGCGGGAGCGCCACTGCATGAGCAGTTCTTC.

This rearrangement joins TRBV7-9 to TRBJ2-2; 12 positions match TRBD2. The CDR3 consists of 16 residues. Germline CDR1 SEHNR, CDR2 FQNEAQ (reference sequence). Germline trimming cut 4 bases from V and 6 bases from J; bases unmatched to any gene: 6. CDR3 coding DNA: TGTGCCAGCAGCTCGCCTAGCGGGAGGGTCGCCGGGGAGCTGTTTTTT. This encodes CASSSPSGRVAGELFF.

The J gene is TRBJ2-1, the V gene TRBV29-1, with D possibly TRBD2 on 6 matching bases. Germline CDR1 reads SQVTM; CDR2 reads ANQGSEA. The CDR3 has 14 amino acids. Trimming removed 1 base from V and 3 bases from J, with 10 bases in between. CDR3 loop: CSVEGASVYNEQFF. The CDR3 DNA follows: TGCAGCGTTGAAGGGGCTAGCGTCTACAATGAGCAGTTCTTC.

The chain recombines TRBV7-3 with TRBJ2-5, with 10 bases that match TRBD2. This CDR3 is built from 16 residues. After removal of 5 bases from V and 1 base from J, the junction contained 7 bases not matched to a gene. CDR1 and CDR2 (germline): SGHTA, FQGTGA. CDR3 bases: TGTGCCAGCAGCCTTGGACTAGCGGCCTCCCAAGAGACCCAGTACTTC. This translates into CASSLGLAASQETQYF.

The chain couples TRBV6-6 to TRBJ2-5; TRBD1 aligns across 7 bases. V dropped 5 bases and J dropped 4; count of bases not matched to a gene: 7. Germline V gene data show CDR1 as MNHNY and CDR2 as SVGAGI (reference sequence). The CDR3 totals 14 residues. The CDR3 DNA reads as TGTGCCAGCAGTCGCGTAGGGGGCGCAGAGACCCAGTACTTC. Encoded protein: CASSRVGGAETQYF.

This clone was seen more than once but under ten times. The gene calls are TRBV5-4 and TRBJ1-1; D is uncertain. The CDR3 is 12 residues long. Germline CDR1 and CDR2: SGHNT and YYREEE (reference sequence). V was pared by 0 bases and J by 4 bases, with 4 bases between. The CDR3 loop is CASSLGSTEAFF. DNA for the CDR3: TGTGCCAGCAGCTTGGGTAGCACTGAAGCTTTCTTT. The whole variable domain, filled in from reference TRBV5-4 and TRBJ1-1, reads ETGVTQSPTHLIKTRGQQVTLRCSSQSGHNTVSWYQQALGQGPQFIFQYYREEENGRGNFPPRFSGLQFPNYSSELNVNALELDDSALYLCASSLGSTEAFFGQGTRLTVV.

The CDR3 DNA follows: TGTGCCAGCAGCCTTACCGCAGGGGAAGCAGAGACCCAGTACTTC. Translated, it gives CASSLTAGEAETQYF. This chain joins TRBV7-7 and TRBJ2-5, with D possibly matching TRBD1 (6 bases). Germline V gene data show CDR1 as SSHAT and CDR2 as FNYEAQ (reference sequence). CDR3 length: 15 amino acids. V was trimmed by 5 bases and J by 4 bases, leaving 17 bases between them.

The genes are TRBV28 and TRBJ1-1, with D uncertain. CDR1 and CDR2 (germline): MDHEN, SYDVKM. The length of the CDR3 is 11 residues. V lost 8 bases to trimming and J lost 11 bases, with 15 bases between them. The CDR3 region is CASALGVMAFF. The CDR3 DNA is TGTGCCAGCGCGCTCGGGGTAATGGCTTTCTTT.

The chain recombines TRBV6-1 with TRBJ2-7; 12 positions agree with TRBD2. From germline, CDR1 is MNHNS and CDR2 SASEGT. Trimming took 3 bases from V and 2 from J; bases not matched to a gene: 8. This CDR3 has 17 amino acids. The CDR3 DNA reads TGTGCCAGCAGTGAGGAGGGGACTAGCGGGTTCCCCTACGAGCAGTACTTC. It codes for CASSEEGTSGFPYEQYF.